The entry below describes one T cell receptor (beta chain). What it binds is not known. Profiled with immunoSEQ multiplex PCR; TCRdb holds only in-frame clones, not every one. Of approximately 1,000,000 clones detected, 75% to 85% appear once; the ten largest clones hold 0.5% to 0.6%. This record comes from a study of shared clonotypes between healthy human individuals. Study as a whole: Per donor, three plates held CD4 naive cells, three held CD4 memory, two held CD8 naive and one held CD8 memory.

Whole-study results and caveats: Only blood was sampled; tissue repertoires likely differ.

What was sequenced was memory CD4+ T cells from PBMCs. Subset defined: CD45RA-negative fraction. This TCR was recovered from a man aged 18 to 35 in good health. Some clones in this sample may be carry-over from other donors' samples.

The CDR3 reads CASSLAHEQFF. DNA for the CDR3: TGCGCCAGCAGCTTGGCCCATGAGCAGTTCTTC. The chain uses TRBV5-1 and TRBJ2-1; no clear D gene. The length of the CDR3 is 11 residues. The germline V and J ends were trimmed by 0 bases and 8 bases, with 3 bases remaining between them. Looked up from germline, CDR1 is SGHRS and CDR2 is YFSETQ.